These 16 T cell receptor beta chains were sequenced from one sample in a study of blood T cell repertoires in COVID-19. Sequenced by immunoSEQ multiplex PCR; TCRdb stores in-frame clones only, minus some. The data hold a few hundred thousand clones, with over 75% observed a single time. Sequenced: peripheral blood. The receptor source for this set is a woman between 45 and 60 years old with active or convalescent COVID-19.

This chain links TRBV4-2 with TRBJ1-5; no definite D call. This CDR3 spans 15 amino acids. Germline CDR1 and CDR2: LGHNA and YNFKEQ. V gave up 5 bases and J gave up 4 bases, with 15 bases separating them. This CDR3 reads CASSYDGEGNQPQHF. The CDR3 DNA reads as TGTGCCAGCAGCTACGACGGCGAGGGAAATCAGCCCCAGCATTTT.

The chain combines TRBV7-8 with TRBJ2-3, with 11 bases aligning to TRBD2. In germline, CDR1 is SGHVS, CDR2 FQNEAQ. The CDR3 totals 17 residues. With V trimmed by 5 bases and J by 4 bases, 11 bases remained unmatched. The CDR3 region is CASSTDVAGGSADTQYF. Here the CDR3 DNA reads TGTGCCAGCAGCACCGACGTAGCGGGGGGGTCGGCAGATACGCAGTATTTT. Using reference TRBV7-8 and TRBJ2-3 for the parts outside the CDR3, the full variable domain is GAGVSQSPRYKVAKRGQDVALRCDPISGHVSLFWYQQALGQGPEFLTYFQNEAQLDKSGLPSDRFFAERPEGSVSTLKIQRTQQEDSAVYLCASSTDVAGGSADTQYFGPGTRLTVL.

The chain has TRBV4-1 and TRBJ2-7, with 12 bases identical to TRBD2. From germline, CDR1 is MGHRA and CDR2 YSYEKL. The V and J ends lost 4 bases and 9 bases, in that order; junction bases with no gene match: 10. The CDR3 is made up of 15 amino acids. The CDR3 DNA reads as TGCGCCAGCAGCCTCGGACTAGCGGGAACAGGCGGGCAGTACTTC. Its translation: CASSLGLAGTGGQYF.

The V and J genes are TRBV7-8 and TRBJ1-4, with D possibly being TRBD1 (5 bases). The CDR3 runs 14 residues. With 10 bases removed from V and 3 bases from J, the gap between germline ends came to 15 bases. In germline, CDR1 is SGHVS, CDR2 FQNEAQ. The CDR3, as DNA: TGTGCCACCAACACCAGGGTGGCTAATGAAAAACTGTTTTTT. Residues: CATNTRVANEKLFF.

In DNA form, the CDR3 reads TGTGCCAGCTCCCAGGGTCAAAACACTGAAGCTTTCTTT. Amino acid sequence: CASSQGQNTEAFF. V usage is TRBV6-5 and J usage is TRBJ1-1, with a weak D call TRBD1 (5 bases). V gave up 8 bases and J gave up 2 bases, with 12 bases separating them. The CDR3 contains 13 residues. Germline loops: CDR1 MNHEY, CDR2 SVGAGI.

This chain uses TRBV7-9 with TRBJ1-2, with 8 positions matching TRBD1. CDR1 is SEHNR and CDR2 is FQNEAQ in the germline V gene (reference sequence). The trim removed 2 bases at V and 7 bases at J, leaving 12 bases unmatched. This CDR3 comprises 16 residues. The CDR3 protein is CASSLLLGQALGGYTF. CDR3 in DNA: TGTGCCAGCAGCTTACTTTTGGGACAGGCCCTCGGTGGCTACACCTTC. The full variable domain, in which reference TRBV7-9 and TRBJ1-2 provide the parts outside the CDR3, is DTGVSQNPRHKITKRGQNVTFRCDPISEHNRLYWYRQTLGQGPEFLTYFQNEAQLEKSRLLSDRFSAERPKGSFSTLEIQRTEQGDSAMYLCASSLLLGQALGGYTFGSGTRLTVV.

The gene calls are TRBV19 and TRBJ1-1; D is unclear. The V end was cut by 6 bases, the J end by 3 bases, with 11 bases between. CDR3 length: 13 amino acids. Germline CDR1 LNHDA, CDR2 SQIVND (reference sequence). The CDR3 DNA reads as TGTGCCAGTAGCCCCACAGCCGACACTGAAGCTTTCTTT. This gives the protein CASSPTADTEAFF.

This clone was recorded once. The chain couples TRBV5-1 to TRBJ1-1; 9 nucleotides align to TRBD1. This CDR3 is 14 amino acids long. V dropped 2 bases and J dropped 5; count of bases not matched to a gene: 4. Germline V CDR1 and CDR2: SGHRS, YFSETQ. For the CDR3, the DNA is TGCGCCAGCAGCTTAGGACAGGGGTGGACTGAAGCTTTCTTT. This gives the protein CASSLGQGWTEAFF.

Only one count was recorded for this clone. The CDR3 region has the DNA TGTGCCAGCAGCCGACCGGGACAGGGACAAAGCTACACCTTC. Its translation is CASSRPGQGQSYTF. This chain links TRBV3-1 (or the pseudogene TRBV3-2) with TRBJ1-2; TRBD1 matches at 9 bases. The CDR3 is 14 amino acids. Germline CDR1 LGHDT, CDR2 YNNKEL (reference sequence). The J segment lost 9 bases and the V segment lost 4 bases, leaving 9 bases of the junction unmatched.

This chain joins TRBV7-9 and TRBJ1-2; 8 bases agree with TRBD1. J gave up 2 bases and V 3 bases, and 5 bases lay outside the gene matches. Per germline, CDR1 SEHNR and CDR2 FQNEAQ (reference sequence). The CDR3 extends over 15 amino acids. The CDR3 protein is CASSFRRGQNYGYTF. The DNA of the CDR3 is TGTGCCAGCAGCTTCCGCAGGGGGCAAAACTATGGCTACACCTTC.

This clone was seen just once. At one boundary the junction diverges from the germline segment, which might be a read error. The V gene is TRBV6-5, the J gene TRBJ1-6; 7 bases map to TRBD1. CDR3 length equals 16 residues. CDR1 and CDR2 (germline): MNHEY, SVGAGI. CDR3 residues: CVSSYSMAGGSSPLHF. The CDR3 region has the DNA TGTGTCAGCAGTTACTCGATGGCAGGGGGTAGCTCACCCCTCCACTTT.

The chain couples TRBV5-6 to TRBJ1-3, with a tentative D call TRBD1 (6 bases). There are 14 residues in the CDR3. Trimming took 3 bases from V and 2 from J, leaving 9 bases between them. Looked up from germline, CDR1 is SGHDT and CDR2 is YYEEEE. The CDR3 here is CASSYSGAGNTIYF. DNA of the CDR3: TGTGCCAGCAGCTATTCAGGGGCTGGAAACACCATATATTTT.

The chain uses TRBV25-1 and TRBJ2-6; no definite D call. The CDR3 covers 14 residues. V was clipped by 3 bases and J by 1 base, with 4 bases between them. The germline CDR1 and CDR2 sequences are MGHDK and SYGVNS. CDR3 coding DNA: TGTGCCAGCAGTGATCCTTCTGGGGCCAACGTCCTGACTTTC. Translation: CASSDPSGANVLTF. The variable domain in full, completed from reference TRBV25-1 and TRBJ2-6, reads EADIYQTPRYLVIGTGKKITLECSQTMGHDKMYWYQQDPGMELHLIHYSYGVNSTEKGDLSSESTVSRIRTEHFPLTLESARPSHTSQYLCASSDPSGANVLTFGAGSRLTVL.

The rearrangement links TRBV10-2 to TRBJ2-7; D is unresolved. V lost 2 bases to trimming and J lost 6 bases, with 5 bases between them. In germline, CDR1 is WSHSY, CDR2 SAAADI. The CDR3 is made up of 11 amino acids. The CDR3 loop is CASSEGLEQYF. The CDR3 nucleotides read TGCGCCAGCAGTGAGGGGCTCGAGCAGTACTTC.

J is TRBJ2-3 and V is TRBV24-1, with D possibly matching TRBD2 (5 bases). V dropped 3 bases and J dropped 0 bases, with 15 bases sitting between them. Germline V lookup: CDR1 KGHDR, CDR2 SFDVKD. The CDR3 spans 17 residues. The CDR3 protein is CATSDNFGSTSTDTQYF. CDR3 sequence (DNA): TGTGCCACCAGTGATAACTTTGGGAGCACCAGCACAGATACGCAGTATTTT.

The chain couples TRBV7-8 to TRBJ2-6; 8 bases agree with TRBD1. CDR1 is SGHVS and CDR2 is FQNEAQ in the germline V gene. There are 18 residues in the CDR3. The trim removed 5 bases at V and 0 bases at J, leaving 9 bases unmatched. This CDR3 reads CASSLDWDRISGANVLTF. CDR3 DNA: TGTGCCAGCAGCCTAGACTGGGACAGGATCTCTGGGGCCAACGTCCTGACTTTC.